Below, 31 T cell receptor beta chains from the same sample are listed, as sequenced in a study of T-cell reconstitution after alpha-beta-depleted transplantation in children. Preparation of the TCRbeta library involved a method that used unique molecular identifiers. TCRdb recomputed calls from the PCR reads with MiXCR, one row per CDR3 protein. The profile shows a few hundred thousand distinct CDR3 sequences, about 14% of them singletons. The specimen was PBMCs, collected from the stem cell graft. All receptors come from a human donor who donated a stem cell graft to a child with Fanconi anemia.

This clonotype was seen a handful of times. The rearrangement joins TRBV6-5 to TRBJ1-1; 9 positions agree with TRBD1. From germline, CDR1 is MNHEY and CDR2 SVGAGI. J gave up 6 bases and V 4 bases, and 6 bases lay outside the gene matches. The CDR3 is made up of 14 amino acids. The CDR3 DNA sequence: TGTGCCAGCAGTTCCCCGGGACAGGGCTCTGAAGCTTTCTTT. Residues: CASSSPGQGSEAFF.

V gene TRBV5-1 combines with J gene TRBJ2-4; TRBD1 matches 9 bases. This CDR3 has 16 residues. Germline assignment: CDR1 SGHRS and CDR2 YFSETQ. Trimming removed 4 bases from V and 7 bases from J; junction bases left unmatched: 12. CDR3 sequence: CASSRTGGPRSNIQYF. CDR3 nucleotide sequence: TGCGCCAGCAGCAGAACAGGGGGCCCCCGGAGCAACATTCAGTACTTC.

This sequence joins TRBV27 and TRBJ2-1, with 8 nucleotides matching TRBD2. The CDR3 sequence is 15 residues long. The germline V gene encodes CDR1 MNHEY and CDR2 SMNVEV (reference sequence). V lost 6 bases and J lost 4; bases outside the gene matches: 8. The CDR3 DNA follows: TGTGCCAGCAGGGGAGCGGGGGTGCCTTACAATGAGCAGTTCTTC. It specifies CASRGAGVPYNEQFF.

This chain joins TRBV20-1 and TRBJ1-2; D unclear. The CDR3 extends over 14 amino acids. Germline assignment: CDR1 DFQATT and CDR2 SNEGSKA (reference sequence). The V end was cut by 0 bases, the J end by 0 bases, with 8 bases between. CDR3 DNA sequence: TGCAGTGCTAGAGAGCTACAAGCTAACTATGGCTACACCTTC. Translation gives CSARELQANYGYTF.

The chain couples TRBV30 to TRBJ1-6; a possible D gene is TRBD1 (5 bases). Germline V gene data show CDR1 as GTSNPN and CDR2 as SVGIG (reference sequence). The CDR3 is 14 amino acids. The germline V and J ends were trimmed by 1 base and 9 bases, with 13 bases remaining between them. This CDR3 reads CAWSGTGPTSPLHF. In nucleotides, the CDR3 is TGTGCCTGGAGTGGGACGGGGCCTACTTCACCCCTCCACTTT.

Ten or more counts support this clonotype. At one end, the junction sequence differs from germline, possibly due to a read error. The chain employs TRBV5-1 and TRBJ2-2, with unresolved D. Germline loops: CDR1 SGHRS, CDR2 YFSETQ. This CDR3 comprises 13 residues. The CDR3 is CASSLVDTGELFF. DNA of the CDR3: TGTGCCAGCAGTTTAGTGGACACCGGGGAGCTGTTTTTT.

V usage is TRBV11-3 and J usage is TRBJ2-3, with D perhaps matching TRBD2 (7 bases). Trimming pared 5 bases from V and 2 bases from J, leaving 17 bases between. The CDR3 has 16 amino acids. The V gene's germline CDR1 is SGHNT and CDR2 YENEEA. In nucleotides, the CDR3 is TGTGCCAGCAGCCCAGGCTGGGGGGGGCCCACAGATACGCAGTATTTT. Translating it yields CASSPGWGGPTDTQYF. Full variable domain (remainder filled in from reference TRBV11-3 and TRBJ2-3): EAGVVQSPRYKIIEKKQPVAFWCNPISGHNTLYWYLQNLGQGPELLIRYENEEAVDDSQLPKDRFSAERLKGVDSTLKIQPAELGDSAVYLCASSPGWGGPTDTQYFGPGTRLTVL.

The rearrangement uses TRBV11-2 and TRBJ2-5, with unresolved D. Germline CDR1 SGHAT, CDR2 FQNNGV. CDR3 length: 19 amino acids. V was shortened by 7 bases and J by 1 base, with 28 bases between the two germline ends. CDR3 sequence reads: CASISHSDIRATFQETQYF. CDR3 nucleotides: TGTGCCAGCATCTCGCATTCAGACATCCGGGCCACCTTCCAAGAGACCCAGTACTTC.

This chain uses TRBV7-2 with TRBJ2-3, with TRBD1 identical over 9 bases. CDR1 SGHTA and CDR2 FQGNSA come from the germline V gene. V was pared by 3 bases and J by 4 bases, with 8 bases of the junction left unmatched. The CDR3 runs 16 residues. Here the CDR3 reads CASSFLPGQGSDTQYF. The CDR3 region has the DNA TGTGCCAGCAGCTTTCTCCCGGGACAGGGTTCAGATACGCAGTATTTT.

This clonotype was recorded a few times. The rearrangement joins TRBV5-1 to TRBJ2-2; TRBD1 matches at 7 bases. This CDR3 has 14 residues. Per germline, CDR1 SGHRS and CDR2 YFSETQ. With 7 bases clipped from V and 6 bases from J, the junction kept 9 bases outside the gene matches. DNA of the CDR3: TGCGCCAGCGATACAGGGGAAGTGGCCGGGGAGCTGTTTTTT. Amino acids: CASDTGEVAGELFF.

This clonotype came up many times. The rearrangement joins TRBV7-9 to TRBJ2-1; D is ambiguous. This CDR3 is 14 amino acids long. Germline V gene sequence: CDR1 SEHNR, CDR2 FQNEAQ (reference sequence). The V and J ends lost 3 bases and 2 bases respectively, with 8 bases between them. The CDR3 protein is CASSLAPPYNEQFF. Written as DNA, the CDR3 is TGTGCCAGCAGCTTGGCCCCCCCCTACAATGAGCAGTTCTTC.

This clonotype has a handful of counts. The rearrangement uses TRBV28 and TRBJ1-1, with 8 bases aligning to TRBD1. The germline V gene has CDR1 MDHEN and CDR2 SYDVKM. With V trimmed by 5 bases and J by 3 bases, 2 bases remained unmatched. The CDR3 runs 13 residues. The chain's CDR3 is CASSGDRYTEAFF. The CDR3 bases are TGTGCCAGCAGTGGGGACAGGTACACTGAAGCTTTCTTT.

Ten or more counts support this clonotype. The chain uses TRBV29-1 and TRBJ1-1; 9 bases are shared with TRBD1. Germline V gene lookup returns CDR1 SQVTM and CDR2 ANQGSEA. Trimming cost V 6 bases and J 5 bases; bases outside gene matches: 7. This CDR3 is 13 amino acids long. The CDR3 protein is CSVGGTGKTEAFF. The CDR3 DNA reads as TGCAGCGTGGGCGGGACAGGGAAGACTGAAGCTTTCTTT.

This clonotype has only a few counts. The DNA for the CDR3 is TGTGCCAGCACCCGACAGAATCGTTACCAAGAGACCCAGTACTTC. Translating gives CASTRQNRYQETQYF. The J gene is TRBJ2-5, the V gene TRBV3-1; tentative D call: TRBD1 (5 bases). The CDR3 extends over 15 amino acids. Germline-derived CDR1 and CDR2 are LGHDT and YNNKEL (reference sequence). V was shortened by 7 bases and J by 0 bases, with 15 bases between the two germline ends.

In this sample, this clonotype turned up many times. The chain links TRBV9 to TRBJ2-7; TRBD1 aligns across 7 bases. The CDR3 consists of 15 residues. V shed 4 bases and J 0 bases; nucleotides not matched to a gene: 7. Germline loops: CDR1 SGDLS, CDR2 YYNGEE. CDR3 amino acids: CASSPHRGSSYEQYF. The CDR3 DNA is TGTGCCAGCAGCCCTCACAGGGGTAGCTCCTACGAGCAGTACTTC.

This clonotype was counted between two and nine times. One end of the junction does not line up with germline, which may come from a read error. The chain has TRBV7-2 and TRBJ1-2; D remains unclear. Germline loops: CDR1 SGHTA, CDR2 FQGNSA. This CDR3 region has 14 residues. The CDR3 loop reads CASSLGGPGRSKHF. CDR3 DNA: TGTGCCAGCAGCTTAGGAGGGCCCGGACGGTCAAAACACTTC.

This clonotype was observed a few times. V usage is TRBV7-9 and J usage is TRBJ2-1; the D gene is possibly TRBD1 (5 bases). This CDR3 contains 14 residues. With 1 base removed from V and 6 bases from J, the gap between germline ends came to 10 bases. Per the germline V gene, CDR1 is SEHNR and CDR2 is FQNEAQ (reference sequence). The CDR3 nucleotides read TGTGCCAGCAGCTTAGACAGGAGCAGCAATGAGCAGTTCTTC. Its translation: CASSLDRSSNEQFF.

This clonotype came up many times. This sequence joins TRBV28 and TRBJ2-6; D call uncertain. The V end lost 3 bases, the J end lost 0 bases, and 12 bases lay between the germline ends. CDR1 and CDR2 from the germline V gene are MDHEN and SYDVKM. This CDR3 comprises 17 residues. CDR3 sequence (DNA): TGTGCCAGCAGTTTTGAGGTTTCGCGCTCTGGGGCCAACGTCCTGACTTTC. This codes for CASSFEVSRSGANVLTF.

In this sample, this clonotype turned up a few times. This chain connects TRBV5-6 to TRBJ1-1; TRBD1 is a possible D gene (5 bases). Between the trimmed V and J ends, which lost 3 bases and 4 bases, there was a span of 13 bases. CDR1 and CDR2 (germline): SGHDT, YYEEEE. The CDR3 runs 14 residues. The CDR3 reads CASSSQVSGTEAFF. The CDR3 nucleotides read TGTGCCAGCAGCTCACAGGTCTCGGGCACTGAAGCTTTCTTT.

Note on this clonotype: Given a much more abundant clone one base away, this may be a read error. The V and J genes are TRBV7-6 and TRBJ1-3, with 9 bases that match TRBD1. V lost 4 bases and J lost 7; bases outside the gene matches: 8. The CDR3 sequence is 15 residues long. The germline V gene encodes CDR1 SGHVS and CDR2 FNYEAQ. CDR3 region: CASSSETGGGNTIYF. For the CDR3, the DNA is TGTGCCAGCAGCTCTGAGACAGGGGGAGGCAACACCATATATTTT.

V usage is TRBV7-3 and J usage is TRBJ2-2; D is uncertain. Per germline, CDR1 SGHTA and CDR2 FQGTGA. The CDR3 contains 17 residues. Between the trimmed V and J ends, which lost 0 bases and 4 bases, there was a span of 15 bases. CDR3 bases: TGTGCCAGCAGCTTAACTTTGAGGCATGCAGGCACCGGGGAGCTGTTTTTT. The encoded protein is CASSLTLRHAGTGELFF.

This chain joins TRBV10-3 and TRBJ2-1; D may correspond to TRBD1 or TRBD2 (5 bases each). The germline CDR1 and CDR2 sequences are ENHRY and SYGVKD. Trimming removed 2 bases at V and 1 base at J, with 15 bases between. CDR3 size: 17 residues. The CDR3 spells CAISEPGTGFSYNEQFF. The CDR3 DNA follows: TGTGCCATCAGTGAGCCGGGAACAGGATTTTCCTACAATGAGCAGTTCTTC.

The chain carries TRBV7-9 and TRBJ2-7, with 10 nucleotides matching TRBD1. Germline V gene lookup returns CDR1 SEHNR and CDR2 FQNEAQ (reference sequence). The CDR3 covers 15 residues. The J segment lost 3 bases and the V segment lost 5 bases, leaving 7 bases of the junction unmatched. The DNA for the CDR3 is TGTGCCAGCAGCGGACCGGGACAGGGGAACTACGAGCAGTACTTC. Translated: CASSGPGQGNYEQYF.

Concerning this clonotype itself: One end of the junction varies from germline; a read error may be responsible. The chain employs TRBV7-7 and TRBJ2-2; TRBD2 matches 13 bases. In germline, CDR1 is SSHAT, CDR2 FNYEAQ (reference sequence). This CDR3 spans 18 amino acids. The CDR3 nucleotides read TGTGCTAGCAGCCCGAGGACTAGCGGGGGAGTTAACACCGGGGAGCTGTTTTTT. Its protein is CASSPRTSGGVNTGELFF.

This clonotype has ten or more counts. This rearrangement joins TRBV20-1 to TRBJ1-6; no clear D gene. Germline V gene data show CDR1 as DFQATT and CDR2 as SNEGSKA (reference sequence). This CDR3 comprises 15 residues. Trimming cost V 0 bases and J 8 bases, with 14 bases left between them. The CDR3: CSARDQRISYSPLHF. CDR3 nucleotide sequence: TGCAGTGCTAGAGACCAAAGGATTAGCTATTCACCCCTCCACTTT.

This clonotype was detected ten times or more. The rearrangement uses TRBV7-9 and TRBJ2-6; either TRBD1 or TRBD2 may fit D (6 bases each). The CDR3 totals 16 residues. V was shortened by 0 bases and J by 2 bases, with 8 bases between the two germline ends. Germline-derived CDR1 and CDR2 are SEHNR and FQNEAQ (reference sequence). CDR3 DNA sequence: TGTGCCAGCAGCTTAGCGGGGGGCGCTGGGGCCAACGTCCTGACTTTC. Translating gives CASSLAGGAGANVLTF.

The V gene is TRBV10-3, the J gene TRBJ1-1, with D maybe TRBD1 (6 bases). This CDR3 comprises 15 residues. CDR1 and CDR2 (germline): ENHRY, SYGVKD. V lost 0 bases and J 4 bases, leaving 12 bases between the germline ends. The CDR3 sequence: CAISESQGGITEAFF. The CDR3 region has the DNA TGTGCCATCAGTGAGTCGCAAGGGGGGATCACTGAAGCTTTCTTT.

This clonotype appeared many times. The chain joins TRBV29-1 to TRBJ2-3, with D possibly TRBD2 on 5 matching bases. Trimming removed 8 bases from V and 0 bases from J, with 12 bases in between. Germline CDR1 and CDR2: SQVTM and ANQGSEA. The CDR3 contains 13 residues. CDR3 in DNA: TGCAGCTCGAGTGAGGGCAGCACAGATACGCAGTATTTT. Protein: CSSSEGSTDTQYF.

The chain carries TRBV12-3 or TRBV12-4 and TRBJ1-1; weak D call: TRBD1 (6 bases). V dropped 6 bases and J dropped 2 bases, with 13 bases sitting between them. There are 14 residues in the CDR3. CDR3 nucleotide sequence: TGTGCCAGCAGCACAGGGCCACAAAACACTGAAGCTTTCTTT. It yields the protein CASSTGPQNTEAFF.

CDR3: CASSTGAYSTDTQYF. DNA for the CDR3: TGTGCCAGCAGCACTGGGGCCTATAGCACAGATACGCAGTATTTT. The rearrangement uses TRBV27 and TRBJ2-3, with D maybe TRBD1 (5 bases). Germline CDR1 is MNHEY and CDR2 is SMNVEV (reference sequence). V shed 6 bases and J shed 0 bases, with 13 bases lying between them. The CDR3 loop spans 15 amino acids.

This sequence joins TRBV7-2 and TRBJ1-1; TRBD1 agrees at 9 bases. Trimming removed 7 bases from V and 4 bases from J; junction bases left unmatched: 10. The CDR3 length is 15 residues. Germline CDR1 SGHTA, CDR2 FQGNSA. The CDR3 protein is CASKVETGGATEAFF. The CDR3 nucleotides are TGTGCCAGCAAAGTTGAGACAGGGGGTGCCACTGAAGCTTTCTTT. The variable domain in full, completed from reference TRBV7-2 and TRBJ1-1, reads GAGVSQSPSNKVTEKGKDVELRCDPISGHTALYWYRQSLGQGLEFLIYFQGNSAPDKSGLPSDRFSAERTGGSVSTLTIQRTQQEDSAVYLCASKVETGGATEAFFGQGTRLTVV.